This T cell receptor beta chain was sequenced during a study of neurological immune-mediated disorders. The unsorted libraries originated from 2 million PBMCs kept at -80 C. The study, taken as a whole, reports: Falling below healthy controls, multiple sclerosis showed the least TCR clonal expansion, while HTLV-1-associated myelopathy showed the most.

The germline CDR1 and CDR2 sequences are MNHNS and SASEGT. V trimming: 7 bases; J trimming: 2 bases; junction bases outside the gene matches: 7. The CDR3 is made up of 15 amino acids. MiXCR, applied by TCRdb to the 5' RACE reads, yields one record per CDR3 protein. The sample records under 30,000 distinct CDR3 sequences, 6.5% to 8% being singletons. The sample holds many counts of this clonotype. Its antigen is unidentified. Sequenced sample: PBMCs. The sequence derives from a woman aged 35 to 49 in good health. The rearrangement uses TRBV6-1 and TRBJ2-1; the match to TRBD2 covers 8 bases. The CDR3 is CASTGSGSPYNEQFF. CDR3 nucleotide sequence: TGTGCCAGCACCGGAAGCGGGAGTCCCTACAATGAGCAGTTCTTC.